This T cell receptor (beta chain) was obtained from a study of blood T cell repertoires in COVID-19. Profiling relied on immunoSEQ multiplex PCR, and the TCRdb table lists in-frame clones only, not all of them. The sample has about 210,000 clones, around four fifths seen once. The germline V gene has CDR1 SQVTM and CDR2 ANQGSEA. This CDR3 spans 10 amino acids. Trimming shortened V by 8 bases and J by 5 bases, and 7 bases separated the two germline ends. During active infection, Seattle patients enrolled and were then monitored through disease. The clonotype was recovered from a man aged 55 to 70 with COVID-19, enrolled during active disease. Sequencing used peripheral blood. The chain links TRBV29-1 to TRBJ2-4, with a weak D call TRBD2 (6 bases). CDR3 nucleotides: TGCAGCTGCGGGGAAAACATTCAGTACTTC. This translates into CSCGENIQYF.